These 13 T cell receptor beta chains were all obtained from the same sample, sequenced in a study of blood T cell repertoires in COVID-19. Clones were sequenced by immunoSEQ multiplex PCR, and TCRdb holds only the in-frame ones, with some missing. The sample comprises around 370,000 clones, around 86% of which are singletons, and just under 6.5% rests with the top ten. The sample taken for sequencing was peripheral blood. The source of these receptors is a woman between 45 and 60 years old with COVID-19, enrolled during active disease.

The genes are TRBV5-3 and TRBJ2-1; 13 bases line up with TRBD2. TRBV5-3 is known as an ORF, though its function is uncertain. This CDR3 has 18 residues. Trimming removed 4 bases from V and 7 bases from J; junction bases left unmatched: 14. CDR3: CARSPKPGTSGRGNEQFF. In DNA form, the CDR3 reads TGTGCCAGAAGCCCCAAACCTGGAACTAGCGGGAGGGGGAATGAGCAGTTCTTC.

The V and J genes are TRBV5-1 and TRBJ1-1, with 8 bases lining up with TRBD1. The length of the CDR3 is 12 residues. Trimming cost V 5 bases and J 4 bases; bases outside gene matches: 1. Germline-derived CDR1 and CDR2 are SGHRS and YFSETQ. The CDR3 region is CASSTGGTEAFF. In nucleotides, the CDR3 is TGCGCCAGCAGTACAGGGGGCACTGAAGCTTTCTTT.

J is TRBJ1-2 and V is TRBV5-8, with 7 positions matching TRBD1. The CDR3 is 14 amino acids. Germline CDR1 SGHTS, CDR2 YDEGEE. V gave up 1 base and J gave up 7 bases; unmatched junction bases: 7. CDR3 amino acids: CASSLRGQFSGYTF. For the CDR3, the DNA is TGTGCCAGCAGCTTGAGGGGACAGTTCTCTGGCTACACCTTC.

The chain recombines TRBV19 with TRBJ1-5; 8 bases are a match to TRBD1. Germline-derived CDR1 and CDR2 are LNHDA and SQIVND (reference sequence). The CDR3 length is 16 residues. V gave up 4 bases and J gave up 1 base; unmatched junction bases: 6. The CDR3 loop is CASSTPGDRSNQPQHF. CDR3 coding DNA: TGTGCCAGTAGTACCCCAGGGGACAGGAGCAATCAGCCCCAGCATTTT. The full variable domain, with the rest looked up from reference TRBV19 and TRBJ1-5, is DGGITQSPKYLFRKEGQNVTLSCEQNLNHDAMYWYRQDPGQGLRLIYYSQIVNDFQKGDIAEGYSVSREKKESFPLTVTSAQKNPTAFYLCASSTPGDRSNQPQHFGDGTRLSIL.

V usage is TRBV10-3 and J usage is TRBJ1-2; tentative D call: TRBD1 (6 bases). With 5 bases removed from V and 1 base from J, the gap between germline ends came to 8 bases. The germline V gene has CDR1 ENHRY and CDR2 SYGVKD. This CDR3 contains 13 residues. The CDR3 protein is CAISRTDNYGYTF. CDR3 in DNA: TGTGCCATCAGTCGGACAGATAACTATGGCTACACCTTC.

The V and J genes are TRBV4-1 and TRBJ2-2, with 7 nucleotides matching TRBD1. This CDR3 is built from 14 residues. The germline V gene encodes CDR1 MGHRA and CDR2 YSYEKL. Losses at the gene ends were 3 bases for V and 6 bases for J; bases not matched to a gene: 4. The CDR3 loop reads CASSHDRVAGELFF. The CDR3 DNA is TGCGCCAGCAGCCACGACAGGGTGGCCGGGGAGCTGTTTTTT.

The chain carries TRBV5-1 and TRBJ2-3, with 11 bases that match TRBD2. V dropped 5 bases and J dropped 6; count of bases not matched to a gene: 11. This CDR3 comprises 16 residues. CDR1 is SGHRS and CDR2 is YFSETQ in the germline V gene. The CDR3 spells CASRLTSGRVFDTQYF. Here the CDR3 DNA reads TGCGCCAGCAGACTTACTAGCGGGAGAGTGTTTGATACGCAGTATTTT.

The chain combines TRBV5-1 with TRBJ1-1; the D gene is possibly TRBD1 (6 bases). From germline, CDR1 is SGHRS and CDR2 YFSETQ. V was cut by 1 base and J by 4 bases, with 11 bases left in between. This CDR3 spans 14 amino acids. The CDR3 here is CASSLSRGGTEAFF. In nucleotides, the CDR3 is TGCGCCAGCAGCTTGAGTAGGGGGGGCACTGAAGCTTTCTTT.

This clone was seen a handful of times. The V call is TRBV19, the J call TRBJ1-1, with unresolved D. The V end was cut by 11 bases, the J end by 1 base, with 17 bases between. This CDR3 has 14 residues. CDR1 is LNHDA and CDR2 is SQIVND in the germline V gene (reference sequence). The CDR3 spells CAAKLGLGNTEAFF. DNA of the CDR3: TGTGCCGCAAAACTCGGACTAGGGAACACTGAAGCTTTCTTT.

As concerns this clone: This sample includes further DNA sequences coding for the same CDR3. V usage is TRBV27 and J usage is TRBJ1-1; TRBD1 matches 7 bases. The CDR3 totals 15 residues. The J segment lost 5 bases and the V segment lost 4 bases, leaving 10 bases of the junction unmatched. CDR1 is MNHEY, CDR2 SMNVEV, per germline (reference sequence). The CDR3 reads CASSYRGLQNTEAFF. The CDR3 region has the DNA TGTGCCAGCAGTTACAGGGGCCTCCAGAATACTGAAGCTTTCTTT.

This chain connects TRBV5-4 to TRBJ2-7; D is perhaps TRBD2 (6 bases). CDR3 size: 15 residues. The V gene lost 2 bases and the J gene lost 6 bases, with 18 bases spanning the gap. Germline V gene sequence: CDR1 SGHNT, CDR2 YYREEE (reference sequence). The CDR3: CASSFEGLSTREQYF. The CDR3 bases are TGTGCCAGCAGCTTTGAGGGACTTTCAACCCGCGAGCAGTACTTC.

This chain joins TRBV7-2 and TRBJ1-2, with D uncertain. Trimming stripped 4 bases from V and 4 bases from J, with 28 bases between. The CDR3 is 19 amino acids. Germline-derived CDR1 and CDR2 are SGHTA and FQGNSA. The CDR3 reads CASSSRTHPIMRESYGYTF. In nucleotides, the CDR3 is TGTGCCAGCAGCTCCCGGACGCACCCCATTATGAGGGAAAGCTATGGCTACACCTTC.

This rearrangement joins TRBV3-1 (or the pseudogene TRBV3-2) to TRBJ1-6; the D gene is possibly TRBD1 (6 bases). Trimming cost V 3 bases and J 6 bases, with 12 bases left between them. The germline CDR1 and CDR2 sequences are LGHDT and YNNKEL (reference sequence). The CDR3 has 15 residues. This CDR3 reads CASSHHQGLNSPLHF. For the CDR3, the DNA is TGTGCCAGCAGCCATCACCAGGGGCTTAATTCACCCCTCCACTTT.